What follows are 10 T cell receptor beta chains derived from one specimen sequenced in a study of T cell responses to AZD1222 COVID-19 vaccine. Profiled with immunoSEQ multiplex PCR; TCRdb holds only in-frame clones, not every one. The sample includes roughly 100,000 clones, 75% to 90% of them seen just once. Material: peripheral blood, obtained 28 days after the second AZD1222 dose. Source of these receptors: an adult who received the AZD1222 COVID-19 vaccine.

The CDR3 here is CAISESRLNTEAFF. The CDR3 DNA is TGTGCCATCAGTGAGTCGAGGCTTAACACTGAAGCTTTCTTT. The rearrangement joins TRBV10-3 to TRBJ1-1; D not certain. Germline V CDR1 and CDR2: ENHRY, SYGVKD. CDR3 length equals 14 residues. V lost 0 bases, J lost 2 bases, and 7 bases lay in between.

This rearrangement joins TRBV10-1 to TRBJ2-7; TRBD2 aligns across 8 bases. Germline assignment: CDR1 WNHNN and CDR2 SYGVQD (reference sequence). Trimming at V came to 3 bases and at J to 7 bases, leaving 5 bases not matched to a gene. This CDR3 contains 13 residues. CDR3 in DNA: TGCGCCAGCAGTGAACTTAGACTAGCGGAGCAGTACTTC. It translates to CASSELRLAEQYF.

This chain connects TRBV19 to TRBJ1-5, with D maybe TRBD1 (6 bases). Between the trimmed V and J ends, which lost 7 bases and 0 bases, there was a span of 16 bases. The germline V gene has CDR1 LNHDA and CDR2 SQIVND (reference sequence). The CDR3 is 16 amino acids. The CDR3 sequence is CASKGATGVSNQPQHF. CDR3 in DNA: TGTGCCAGTAAAGGGGCGACAGGAGTTAGCAATCAGCCCCAGCATTTT.

V usage is TRBV2 and J usage is TRBJ1-5; TRBD1 matches at 9 bases. J lost 0 bases, V lost 6 bases, and 9 bases had no gene match. The length of the CDR3 is 17 residues. CDR1 is SNHLY and CDR2 is FYNNEI in the germline V gene. CDR3 DNA: TGTGCCAGCAGAACCGGGACAGGGATTCTTAGCAATCAGCCCCAGCATTTT. This gives the protein CASRTGTGILSNQPQHF. The full variable domain, in which reference TRBV2 and TRBJ1-5 provide the parts outside the CDR3, is EPEVTQTPSHQVTQMGQEVILRCVPISNHLYFYWYRQILGQKVEFLVSFYNNEISEKSEIFDDQFSVERPDGSNFTLKIRSTKLEDSAMYFCASRTGTGILSNQPQHFGDGTRLSIL.

This rearrangement joins TRBV7-9 to TRBJ2-7; TRBD1 agrees at 8 bases. This CDR3 comprises 13 residues. Looked up from germline, CDR1 is SEHNR and CDR2 is FQNEAQ (reference sequence). The trim removed 5 bases at V and 3 bases at J, leaving 3 bases unmatched. The CDR3 DNA reads as TGTGCCAGCAGCACCGGGACAGGCTACGAGCAGTACTTC. This translates into CASSTGTGYEQYF.

The V call is TRBV15, the J call TRBJ1-1; D not resolved. Germline V CDR1 and CDR2: LNHNV, YYDKDF (reference sequence). V was clipped by 5 bases and J by 1 base, with 11 bases between them. This CDR3 is built from 14 residues. CDR3 in DNA: TGTGCCACCAGCCAAGAGCGGCGGAACACTGAAGCTTTCTTT. It encodes CATSQERRNTEAFF.

The chain links TRBV5-1 to TRBJ2-2; 11 nucleotides line up with TRBD2. CDR3 length equals 18 residues. V was clipped by 4 bases and J by 4 bases; unmatched bases: 12. Germline CDR1 SGHRS, CDR2 YFSETQ. The CDR3 nucleotides read TGCGCCAGCAGCCTGTCGGTATCCGGGACTAGCGGCACCGGGGAGCTGTTTTTT. This encodes CASSLSVSGTSGTGELFF.

This clone was counted a single time. This chain links TRBV7-2 with TRBJ2-7; D gene ambiguous. The CDR3 extends over 12 amino acids. Germline assignment: CDR1 SGHTA and CDR2 FQGNSA. The V and J ends lost 3 bases and 1 base respectively, with 4 bases between them. CDR3 region: CASSFRSYEQYF. CDR3 nucleotide sequence: TGTGCCAGCAGCTTTCGTTCCTACGAGCAGTACTTC.

The gene calls are TRBV27 and TRBJ2-1, with D possibly being TRBD2 (6 bases). CDR3 length: 18 amino acids. Deletions cut 3 bases from V and 3 bases from J, with 21 bases between. Germline-derived CDR1 and CDR2 are MNHEY and SMNVEV (reference sequence). The CDR3 sequence is CASSLRGLAPFFYNEQFF. The CDR3 DNA is TGTGCCAGCAGTTTGAGAGGTCTAGCGCCCTTTTTCTACAATGAGCAGTTCTTC.

The chain joins TRBV7-6 to TRBJ1-3; D remains ambiguous. Per the germline V gene, CDR1 is SGHVS and CDR2 is FNYEAQ. V was pared by 3 bases and J by 0 bases, with 6 bases between. The CDR3 extends over 14 amino acids. CDR3 protein: CASSFGSSGNTIYF. CDR3 DNA sequence: TGTGCCAGCAGCTTTGGCAGCTCTGGAAACACCATATATTTT.